These 8 T cell receptor beta chains were all obtained from the same sample, sequenced in a study of blood T cell repertoires in COVID-19. Measured with immunoSEQ multiplex PCR; TCRdb has only the in-frame clones, and not every one. The profile covers about 140,000 clones, with around 88% appearing a single time and 1.5% taken by the ten largest. The sequenced sample consisted of peripheral blood. The receptors derive from a woman aged 60-70 years with acute or convalescent COVID-19.

This chain connects TRBV9 to TRBJ1-1; possibly TRBD1 for D (6 bases). The CDR3 is 14 residues long. Germline V gene lookup returns CDR1 SGDLS and CDR2 YYNGEE. The V end was cut by 2 bases, the J end by 0 bases, with 8 bases between. CDR3: CASSVDSMNTEAFF. CDR3 nucleotide sequence: TGTGCCAGCAGCGTGGACAGTATGAACACTGAAGCTTTCTTT.

The gene calls are TRBV27 and TRBJ1-1; D may be TRBD1 (6 bases). Germline values: CDR1 MNHEY, CDR2 SMNVEV (reference sequence). The CDR3 length is 15 residues. Trimming shortened V by 6 bases and J by 5 bases, and 19 bases separated the two germline ends. In DNA, the CDR3 is TGTGCCAGCAGACCTCAAACAGGGAGTAGGACTGAAGCTTTCTTT. This codes for CASRPQTGSRTEAFF.

The chain couples TRBV6-6 to TRBJ1-1; D is perhaps TRBD1 (6 bases). Germline CDR1 MNHNY, CDR2 SVGAGI (reference sequence). V lost 2 bases, J lost 11 bases, and 15 bases lay in between. The CDR3 spans 13 residues. CDR3 in DNA: TGTGCCAGCAGTTACCAGCAAGGGGGAGACGCTTTCTTT. Its translation: CASSYQQGGDAFF.

The rearrangement joins TRBV24-1 to TRBJ2-1; D is perhaps TRBD1 (6 bases). The V gene lost 4 bases and the J gene lost 2 bases, with 14 bases spanning the gap. The CDR3 runs to 16 residues. In germline, CDR1 is KGHDR, CDR2 SFDVKD. The CDR3 DNA reads TGTGCCACCAGTGACCCATCGCCAGGGGCCTACAATGAGCAGTTCTTC. This encodes CATSDPSPGAYNEQFF.

The chain joins TRBV19 to TRBJ2-7, with D perhaps TRBD2 (5 bases). The length of the CDR3 is 14 residues. Deletions cut 1 base from V and 0 bases from J, with 7 bases between. Per the germline V gene, CDR1 is LNHDA and CDR2 is SQIVND (reference sequence). The CDR3 protein is CASSIGRSSYEQYF. The CDR3 nucleotides are TGTGCCAGTAGTATAGGGAGGAGCTCCTACGAGCAGTACTTC.

This sequence joins TRBV29-1 and TRBJ2-3; 8 bases line up with TRBD1. V was clipped by 2 bases and J by 3 bases; unmatched bases: 7. This CDR3 comprises 15 residues. CDR1 and CDR2 (germline): SQVTM, ANQGSEA. The CDR3: CSVETGQAQTDTQYF. CDR3 DNA sequence: TGCAGCGTTGAAACGGGACAGGCCCAGACAGATACGCAGTATTTT.

The chain links TRBV5-1 to TRBJ2-2, with TRBD2 as a possible D gene (6 bases). The CDR3 runs to 15 residues. The V and J ends lost 8 bases and 3 bases respectively, with 17 bases between them. CDR1 and CDR2 from the germline V gene are SGHRS and YFSETQ. CDR3 residues: CASYYSGGDTGELFF. The CDR3 DNA reads TGCGCCAGTTACTACTCTGGAGGGGACACCGGGGAGCTGTTTTTT.

The chain couples TRBV28 to TRBJ1-2, with 9 bases that match TRBD1. Germline V lookup: CDR1 MDHEN, CDR2 SYDVKM. The length of the CDR3 is 15 residues. V was pared by 5 bases and J by 5 bases, with 9 bases of the junction left unmatched. The CDR3, as DNA: TGTGCCAGCAGTCCCTCGGGACAGGGTGGTTATGGCTACACCTTC. Amino acid sequence: CASSPSGQGGYGYTF.